The source of this T cell receptor beta chain is a study of cytomegalovirus exposure and HLA in healthy donors. The sample holds one count of this clone. As yet, its antigen is unknown. The primer mix had 60 Vbeta and 13 Jbeta primers. The repertoire was sequenced with immunoSEQ multiplex PCR; TCRdb's copy has only in-frame clones and lacks some. The table lists about 190,000 clones, about four fifths of them singletons. Study outcomes and limitations: The Asian-associated ancestry cluster reportedly had fewer N-insertions than the approximately 670-donor mean in a later analysis. In a later analysis, DRB1 alleles had the most associated TCRs; HLA-C alleles the fewest.

CDR1 MDHEN and CDR2 SYDVKM come from the germline V gene. The V and J ends lost 5 bases and 2 bases, in that order; junction bases with no gene match: 7. This CDR3 spans 15 amino acids. The chain has TRBV28 and TRBJ2-5; 8 bases agree with TRBD1. The sequencing sample was made of PBMCs. The clonotype comes from a woman aged 45-65 years in good health and CMV-seropositive. This CDR3 reads CASSHRDRLQETQYF. CDR3 sequence (DNA): TGTGCCAGCAGTCATCGGGACAGGTTGCAAGAGACCCAGTACTTC.